This T cell receptor beta chain was identified during a study of CD8+ T cells in alopecia areata. Study-level information: Percent of scalp involved defined treated patients' severity scores. Study-wide points: Under tofacitinib, fewer expanded CD8+ clones appeared among the top 100 scalp clones. Scalp samples also yield sequences from resident alphabeta T cells of normal skin.

The V and J ends lost 2 bases and 1 base respectively, with 9 bases between them. The CDR3 has 15 residues. Germline V lookup: CDR1 SGHTA, CDR2 FQGNSA. About this clone itself: Its specificity is unknown.

The sample's treatment: oral pan-JAK inhibitor, 5-10 mg twice daily. Once RNA had been extracted, it was reverse transcribed into cDNA to act as the sequencing template. Some clones are missing from TCRdb's copy, which holds only in-frame ones; the method was immunoSEQ multiplex PCR. There are a few hundred thousand clones in the sample; 50% to 60% occur only once, and about 1.6% lies in the top ten. Sequences were derived from CD4+ T cells sorted from blood, sampled at week 4, from a patient treated with tofacitinib. The genes are TRBV7-2 and TRBJ2-1; D unclear. This sequence originates from a human donor with alopecia areata. The CDR3 is CASSLSRWSYNEQFF. The CDR3 DNA sequence: TGTGCCAGCAGCTTAAGCCGTTGGTCCTACAATGAGCAGTTCTTC.